The 17 T cell receptor beta chains in this list originate from one sample, sequenced in a study of blood T cell repertoires in COVID-19. Using immunoSEQ multiplex PCR, the repertoire was profiled, and TCRdb retains in-frame clones only, with some absent. Among approximately 5,900 clones listed, under 95% were seen once. The material sequenced was peripheral blood. These receptors were collected from a human donor in a cohort sampled during active COVID-19.

Only one count was recorded for this clone. The chain combines TRBV5-1 with TRBJ2-7; D remains unclear. Germline values: CDR1 SGHRS, CDR2 YFSETQ. The CDR3 sequence is 14 residues long. Trimming took off 2 bases at V and 0 bases at J, with 9 bases between the two ends. CDR3 nucleotide sequence: TGCGCCAGCAGCTTCAGGTCCTCCTCCTACGAGCAGTACTTC. It specifies CASSFRSSSYEQYF.

The chain recombines TRBV5-6 with TRBJ2-3; TRBD2 might be the D (5 bases). Germline assignment: CDR1 SGHDT and CDR2 YYEEEE. The V and J ends lost 4 bases and 6 bases respectively, with 9 bases between them. The CDR3 has 12 amino acids. CDR3 loop: CASSQRRDTQYF. For the CDR3, the DNA is TGTGCCAGCAGCCAAAGGAGGGATACGCAGTATTTT.

Sample share makes this clone hyperexpanded. The genes are TRBV9 and TRBJ2-7; TRBD2 matches 7 bases. CDR3 length equals 14 residues. Per the germline V gene, CDR1 is SGDLS and CDR2 is YYNGEE. J was trimmed by 3 bases and V by 4 bases; bases with no gene match: 7. The CDR3 region has the DNA TGTGCCAGCAGCCCCGGGCTAGCGGTCTACGAGCAGTACTTC. This encodes CASSPGLAVYEQYF.

V usage is TRBV28 and J usage is TRBJ2-5, with D maybe TRBD2 (6 bases). The V and J ends lost 3 bases and 5 bases respectively, with 13 bases between them. The germline gives CDR1 MDHEN, CDR2 SYDVKM. There are 14 residues in the CDR3. CDR3 sequence (DNA): TGTGCCAGCAGTTTGGGGGGAAGCGCCGAGACCCAGTACTTC. It encodes CASSLGGSAETQYF.

V is TRBV27 and J is TRBJ2-5; 9 bases fit TRBD2. After removal of 4 bases from V and 5 bases from J, the junction contained 17 bases not matched to a gene. CDR1 MNHEY and CDR2 SMNVEV come from the germline V gene (reference sequence). The CDR3 runs 18 residues. For the CDR3, the DNA is TGTGCCAGCAGTTCCTCCCGAGAGACTAGCGGTGGTGGGGAGACCCAGTACTTC. Its translation is CASSSSRETSGGGETQYF.

V is TRBV19 and J is TRBJ1-2; perhaps TRBD1 as D (5 bases). V lost 1 base, J lost 7 bases, and 22 bases lay in between. CDR1 and CDR2 from the germline V gene are LNHDA and SQIVND (reference sequence). CDR3 size: 17 residues. The CDR3 nucleotides read TGTGCCAGTAGTATAGGCAGGGTTGTATCCACAGTCGCTGGCTACACCTTC. It codes for CASSIGRVVSTVAGYTF.

The chain joins TRBV6-2 or TRBV6-3 to TRBJ2-1, with TRBD1 matching 7 bases. CDR1 and CDR2 from the germline V gene are MNHEY and SVGEGT. The CDR3 consists of 17 residues. V trimming: 2 bases; J trimming: 0 bases; junction bases outside the gene matches: 7. The DNA for the CDR3 is TGTGCCAGCAGTTACCTACAGGGGCCAAGCTCCTACAATGAGCAGTTCTTC. It specifies CASSYLQGPSSYNEQFF.

The chain employs TRBV4-2 and TRBJ1-4; 7 nucleotides line up with TRBD1. This CDR3 is built from 16 residues. Germline trimming cut 4 bases from V and 0 bases from J; bases unmatched to any gene: 5. Looked up from germline, CDR1 is LGHNA and CDR2 is YNFKEQ. CDR3 protein: CASSPHGQATNEKLFF. Written as DNA, the CDR3 is TGTGCCAGCAGCCCACACGGACAGGCAACTAATGAAAAACTGTTTTTT.

The V and J genes are TRBV5-6 and TRBJ1-2; weak D call: TRBD1 (5 bases). The CDR3 spans 15 residues. Germline CDR1 and CDR2: SGHDT and YYEEEE. V was pared by 0 bases and J by 3 bases, with 12 bases between. DNA for the CDR3: TGTGCCAGCAGCTTGGGAGCAGGGTCGGACTATGGCTACACCTTC. This sequence encodes CASSLGAGSDYGYTF.

The chain couples TRBV4-3 to TRBJ2-1; 7 positions match TRBD2. Per germline, CDR1 LGHNA and CDR2 YSLEER. The CDR3 totals 16 residues. The V segment lost 0 bases and the J segment 3 bases; nucleotides outside the gene matches: 5. In nucleotides, the CDR3 is TGCGCCAGCAGCCAAGACCGAAGCGGGATCTACAATGAGCAGTTCTTC. As protein: CASSQDRSGIYNEQFF.

This clone showed up just a few times. The chain carries TRBV18 and TRBJ1-6; 9 nucleotides match TRBD1. CDR1 is KGHSH and CDR2 is LQKENI in the germline V gene. This CDR3 region has 15 residues. V dropped 5 bases and J dropped 9; count of bases not matched to a gene: 8. The CDR3 nucleotides read TGTGCCAGCTCAGACGGACAGGGGTGGGGTTCACCCCTCCACTTT. It specifies CASSDGQGWGSPLHF.

The chain combines TRBV15 with TRBJ1-1; D is unresolved. This CDR3 spans 16 amino acids. V was pared by 3 bases and J by 3 bases, with 17 bases between. Germline lookup yields CDR1 LNHNV and CDR2 YYDKDF (reference sequence). This CDR3 reads CATSRDFGEEDTEAFF. The CDR3 coding sequence is TGTGCCACCAGCAGGGACTTCGGGGAGGAGGACACTGAAGCTTTCTTT.

The CDR3 bases are TGTGCCACCAGCAGAGATCTGGTCGGGAGTATAGATACGCAGTATTTT. This sequence encodes CATSRDLVGSIDTQYF. The J gene is TRBJ2-3, the V gene TRBV15; the D gene is possibly TRBD2 (6 bases). V gave up 0 bases and J gave up 5 bases, with 15 bases separating them. The length of the CDR3 is 16 residues. The germline V gene has CDR1 LNHNV and CDR2 YYDKDF (reference sequence).

The chain uses TRBV18 and TRBJ1-1; TRBD1 is a possible D gene (5 bases). CDR3 size: 14 residues. With 2 bases removed from V and 5 bases from J, the gap between germline ends came to 12 bases. The germline V gene has CDR1 KGHSH and CDR2 LQKENI. In nucleotides, the CDR3 is TGTGCCAGCTCACCAGGGGGGTATAGGACTGAAGCTTTCTTT. Its protein is CASSPGGYRTEAFF.

The CDR3 protein is CASTDRRGETQYF. CDR3 sequence (DNA): TGCGCCAGCACAGACAGGCGGGGGGAGACCCAGTACTTC. This chain connects TRBV4-1 to TRBJ2-5, with D perhaps matching TRBD2 (7 bases). The length of the CDR3 is 13 residues. CDR1 and CDR2 (germline): MGHRA, YSYEKL. V shed 7 bases and J shed 5 bases, with 14 bases lying between them.

CDR3 sequence: CASSLGTGYTDTQYF. As DNA, the CDR3 is TGTGCCAGCAGCTTAGGGACGGGATACACAGATACGCAGTATTTT. This rearrangement joins TRBV11-3 to TRBJ2-3; D is possibly TRBD2 (5 bases). Germline loops: CDR1 SGHNT, CDR2 YENEEA. There are 15 residues in the CDR3. V was pared by 1 base and J by 2 bases, with 10 bases between.

The rearrangement links TRBV4-3 to TRBJ2-3, with 8 bases fitting TRBD1. The V segment lost 3 bases and the J segment 6 bases; nucleotides outside the gene matches: 14. Per the germline V gene, CDR1 is LGHNA and CDR2 is YSLEER. The CDR3 is 17 residues long. The CDR3 reads CASSHYGQGWQGDTQYF. DNA for the CDR3: TGCGCCAGCAGCCATTACGGACAGGGCTGGCAGGGGGATACGCAGTATTTT.